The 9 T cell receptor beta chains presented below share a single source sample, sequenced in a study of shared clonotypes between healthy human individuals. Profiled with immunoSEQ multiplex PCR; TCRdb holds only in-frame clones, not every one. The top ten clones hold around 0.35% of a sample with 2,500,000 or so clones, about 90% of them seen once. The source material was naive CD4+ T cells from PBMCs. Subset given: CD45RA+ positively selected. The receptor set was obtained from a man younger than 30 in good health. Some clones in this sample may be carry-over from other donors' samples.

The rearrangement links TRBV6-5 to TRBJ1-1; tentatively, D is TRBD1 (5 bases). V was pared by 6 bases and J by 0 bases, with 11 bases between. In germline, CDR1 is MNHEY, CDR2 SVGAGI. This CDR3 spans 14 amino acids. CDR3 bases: TGTGCCAGCAGCCGGGACGGGATGAACACTGAAGCTTTCTTT. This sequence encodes CASSRDGMNTEAFF.

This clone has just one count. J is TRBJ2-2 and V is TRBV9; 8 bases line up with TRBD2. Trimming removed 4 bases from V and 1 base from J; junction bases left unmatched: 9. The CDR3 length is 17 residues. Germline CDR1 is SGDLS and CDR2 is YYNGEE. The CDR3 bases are TGTGCCAGCAGCTCACGATTAGCGGGACGGAACACCGGGGAGCTGTTTTTT. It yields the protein CASSSRLAGRNTGELFF.

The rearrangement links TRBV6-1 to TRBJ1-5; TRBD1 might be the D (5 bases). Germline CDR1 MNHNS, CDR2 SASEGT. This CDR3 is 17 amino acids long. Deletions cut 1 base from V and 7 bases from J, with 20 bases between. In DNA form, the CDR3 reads TGTGCCAGCAGTGAAGGCCCGACGGCGGGGACCGGACAGCCCCAGCATTTT. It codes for CASSEGPTAGTGQPQHF.

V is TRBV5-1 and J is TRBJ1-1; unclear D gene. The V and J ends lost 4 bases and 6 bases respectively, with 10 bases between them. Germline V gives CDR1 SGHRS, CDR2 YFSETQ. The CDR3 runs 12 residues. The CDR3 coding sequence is TGCGCCAGCAGCCGGGAGACGTCTGAAGCTTTCTTT. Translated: CASSRETSEAFF.

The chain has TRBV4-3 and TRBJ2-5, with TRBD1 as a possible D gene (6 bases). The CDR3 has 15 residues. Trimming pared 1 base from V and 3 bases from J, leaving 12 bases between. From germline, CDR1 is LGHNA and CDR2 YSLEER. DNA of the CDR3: TGCGCCAGCAGCCAAGCGGCGGCAGGGGAAGAGACCCAGTACTTC. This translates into CASSQAAAGEETQYF.

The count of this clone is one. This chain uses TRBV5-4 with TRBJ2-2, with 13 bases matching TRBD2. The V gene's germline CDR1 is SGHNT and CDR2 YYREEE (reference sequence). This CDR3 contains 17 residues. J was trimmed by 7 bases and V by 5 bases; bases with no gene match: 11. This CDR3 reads CASRTLLAGGPGGELFF. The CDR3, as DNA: TGTGCCAGCAGGACGTTACTAGCGGGAGGGCCTGGCGGGGAGCTGTTTTTT.

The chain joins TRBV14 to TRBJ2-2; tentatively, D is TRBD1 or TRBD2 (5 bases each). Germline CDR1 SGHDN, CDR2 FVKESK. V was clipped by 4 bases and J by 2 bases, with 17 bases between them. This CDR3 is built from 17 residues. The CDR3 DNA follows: TGTGCCAGCAGCCCCTACAGGTGGGGGACCAACACCGGGGAGCTGTTTTTT. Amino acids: CASSPYRWGTNTGELFF.

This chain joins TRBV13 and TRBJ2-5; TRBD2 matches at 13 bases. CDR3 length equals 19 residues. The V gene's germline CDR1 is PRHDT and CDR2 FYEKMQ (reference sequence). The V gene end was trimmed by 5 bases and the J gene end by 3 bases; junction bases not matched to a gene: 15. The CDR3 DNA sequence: TGTGCCAGCAGCCCGACCGGGACTAGCGGGATGTGGGGCAAAGAGACCCAGTACTTC. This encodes CASSPTGTSGMWGKETQYF.

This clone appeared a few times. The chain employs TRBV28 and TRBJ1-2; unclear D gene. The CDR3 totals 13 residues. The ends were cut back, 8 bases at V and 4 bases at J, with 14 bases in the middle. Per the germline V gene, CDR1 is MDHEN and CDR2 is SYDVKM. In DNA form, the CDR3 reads TGTGCCAGCGCTCTGGGAGGTGTCTATGGCTACACCTTC. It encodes CASALGGVYGYTF.